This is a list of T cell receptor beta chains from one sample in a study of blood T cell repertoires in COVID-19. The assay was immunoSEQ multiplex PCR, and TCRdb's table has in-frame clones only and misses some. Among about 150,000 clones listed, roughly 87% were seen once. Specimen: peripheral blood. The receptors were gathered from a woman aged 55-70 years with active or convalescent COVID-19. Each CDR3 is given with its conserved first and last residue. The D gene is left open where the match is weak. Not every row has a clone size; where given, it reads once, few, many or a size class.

cdr3_aa: CASRTGGRQPQHF
cdr3_nt: TGTGCCAGCAGAACAGGGGGCCGGCAGCCCCAGCATTTT
j_call: TRBJ1-5
d_call: -
v_call: TRBV21-1
clone_size: once

cdr3_aa: CASSLAGLSPYSNQPQHF
cdr3_nt: TGTGCCAGCAGCCTAGCCGGTTTAAGTCCTTATAGCAATCAGCCCCAGCATTTT
j_call: TRBJ1-5
d_call: -
v_call: TRBV7-8
clone_size: -

cdr3_aa: CASSETSGGSYEQYF
cdr3_nt: TGTGCCAGCAGCGAAACTAGCGGGGGTTCCTACGAGCAGTACTTC
j_call: TRBJ2-7
d_call: TRBD2
v_call: TRBV13
clone_size: -

cdr3_aa: CASSDRGGRTNTEAFF
cdr3_nt: TGTGCCAGCAGTGATCGGGGGGGGCGAACGAACACTGAAGCTTTCTTT
j_call: TRBJ1-1
d_call: -
v_call: TRBV6-1
clone_size: -

cdr3_aa: CASSQAGTGYEQYF
cdr3_nt: TGTGCCAGCAGCCAAGCAGGGACAGGCTACGAGCAGTACTTC
j_call: TRBJ2-7
d_call: TRBD1
v_call: TRBV3-1/TRBV3-2
clone_size: -

cdr3_aa: CASSFRDRGNTIYF
cdr3_nt: TGTGCCAGCAGCTTTCGGGACAGGGGAAACACCATATATTTT
j_call: TRBJ1-3
d_call: TRBD1
v_call: TRBV13
clone_size: -

cdr3_aa: CASTRGHGYTF
cdr3_nt: TGTGCCAGCACCCGCGGGCATGGCTACACCTTC
j_call: TRBJ1-2
d_call: -
v_call: TRBV12-3/TRBV12-4
clone_size: once

cdr3_aa: CASSSSGGTYNEQFF
cdr3_nt: TGTGCCAGCAGCTCTAGCGGGGGTACCTACAATGAGCAGTTCTTC
j_call: TRBJ2-1
d_call: TRBD2
v_call: TRBV7-2
clone_size: -

cdr3_aa: CASSLPGRDEQYF
cdr3_nt: TGTGCCAGCTCACTTCCCGGCAGGGACGAGCAGTACTTC
j_call: TRBJ2-7
d_call: -
v_call: TRBV18
clone_size: -

cdr3_aa: CAHSGDTDTQYF
cdr3_nt: TGTGCCCACTCGGGGGACACAGATACGCAGTATTTT
j_call: TRBJ2-3
d_call: -
v_call: TRBV30
clone_size: -

cdr3_aa: CSVVSQAYGYTF
cdr3_nt: TGCAGCGTTGTCAGTCAGGCCTATGGCTACACCTTC
j_call: TRBJ1-2
d_call: -
v_call: TRBV29-1
clone_size: few